This T cell receptor beta chain was retrieved from a study of beta chain features in type 1 diabetes (dated by TCRdb to 2017 to 2018). Looking at the study overall: No differences in mean age, gender distribution, total cell number or subset yield were found between patients and healthy donors. Across all samples, roughly 110,000,000 sorted cells were examined, and cell number per subset correlated strongly with RNA yield. The study compared TCRB repertoires of sorted circulating CD4+ T cell subsets between recently diagnosed type 1 diabetes patients and matched healthy donors. Whereas all 30 or so donors provided naive and central memory subsets, regulatory and stem cell-like memory subsets were isolated from just 8 patients and about 8 healthy donors.

The paper as a whole reports these results and caveats: At VDJ recombination sites, patients with type 1 diabetes made fewer insertions and deleted more nucleotides, a pattern implying thymic rearrangement abnormalities. A moderate but significant shortening of TCRB CDR3 length was observed in type 1 diabetes patients in all four CD4+ subsets. Shorter templates might be favored by PCR, yet because patient and control samples were amplified and corrected together, any such skew would affect both groups equally. Because cDNA rather than genomic DNA was sequenced, highly expressing activated cells could have been over-represented, although no difference in activation and CD3 levels was found between groups. HLA sub-analyses involved small numbers of individuals, so any influence of HLA type on TCRB rearrangement remained unresolved. Naive, central memory and regulatory TCRB repertoires appeared to be more similar among patients than among healthy donors.

All of the isolated RNA was reverse transcribed with the High Capacity cDNA Reverse Transcription Kit, so expressed TCRB transcripts were sequenced. Deep immunoSEQ sequencing was applied to naive, central memory and regulatory T cell samples, giving an average of roughly 3.3 million total reads per sample. Sorted cells were lysed in RLT buffer, and RNA was extracted using DNase-treated RNeasy Micro or Mini kits according to cell number. Each cell subset was processed on its own to prevent cross-contamination, while patient and healthy donor samples were processed together. The immunoSEQ multiplex PCR was used to amplify TCRB sequences from cDNA, generating 87-bp fragments that spanned the CDR3 region. Amplicons were sequenced on the Illumina HiSeq platform. Under the source paper's analysis protocol: PCR bias was computationally corrected using synthetic template baselines, reads within Hamming distance 2 were collapsed, and singletons that could not be merged were discarded. By aligning reads against IMGT, V, D and J genes, CDR3 length, and insertions or deletions at six rearrangement sites were assigned. Clonotype counts were normalized to sorted cell number within each subset before computing true diversity and Gini coefficients with the tcR R package. The overlap coefficient, calculated on TCRB nucleotide sequences, was used to quantify repertoire sharing. Out-of-frame TCRB sequences from naive cells were analyzed as a proxy for the pre-selection repertoire. The source is immuneACCESS, and TCRdb retained only in-frame sequences with V and J called. Part of the clones is not carried over; for the studies checked, unresolved V genes explain less than half of this, and the remainder is unexplained. V and J calls and clone size are as listed in that table; D and trimming were resolved from the DNA. The sample records around 360,000 clones, over 9.5% of which are singletons. The ten largest clones take up approximately 0.011% of the sample.

About this clone itself: It has no known antigen specificity. Nothing much larger sits one base from this clone, and base qualities are not available.

Each donor gave one peripheral blood draw, approximately 0.11 L on average, collected into heparinised tubes. A BD FACSAria II and a panel including CD45RO, CCR7, CD25, CD127, CD95 and CD27 were used to sort naive, central memory, regulatory and stem cell-like memory CD4+ T cells. A purity above 95% was achieved for all sorted populations. PBMCs were isolated immediately by Lymphoprep density gradient centrifugation and stained directly without culture. So that batch effects would be minimized, each experiment stained and sorted samples in pairs, pairing one healthy donor with one patient. The sequence came from a young woman with type 1 diabetes. Sample: naive CD4+ T cells from blood. The cell subset or site label for this specimen denotes: true naive CD4+ T cells.

The DNA reads TGTGCCAGCACCCAGCCAGGGGGAGAACGGGAGCAGTACTTC. It codes for CASTQPGGEREQYF. The chain joins TRBV11-3 to TRBJ2-7; TRBD1 matches 7 bases in the middle. Taken from cysteine to phenylalanine, the CDR3 has 14 residues. CDR3 DNA only is kept here, 42 bases in frame from base 1. CDR1 is given as SGHNT and CDR2 as YENEEA, both from the germline V gene. After removal of 7 bases from V and 7 bases from J, the junction retains 13 bases not matched to a gene.